The 20 T cell receptor beta chains below were found in one sample sequenced in a study of blood T cell repertoires in COVID-19. Libraries were prepared by immunoSEQ multiplex PCR; TCRdb keeps only in-frame clonotypes and omits some of them. The sample lists 85,000 to 90,000 clones, 85% to 90% occurring once. Source material: peripheral blood. The receptors derive from a woman older than 75 with active COVID-19.

The V gene is TRBV27, the J gene TRBJ1-4; 11 bases agree with TRBD1. CDR1 and CDR2 from the germline V gene are MNHEY and SMNVEV (reference sequence). The CDR3 has 15 amino acids. The junction had 6 bases not matched to a gene; V was cut back by 4 bases and J by 8 bases. As DNA, the CDR3 is TGTGCCAGCAGTTCCGGGACAGGGGGATGGGAAAAACTGTTTTTT. It codes for CASSSGTGGWEKLFF.

V gene TRBV11-2 combines with J gene TRBJ2-2; tentative D call: TRBD1 (6 bases). CDR1 and CDR2 from the germline V gene are SGHAT and FQNNGV. V lost 2 bases and J 4 bases, leaving 11 bases between the germline ends. This CDR3 spans 15 amino acids. The CDR3 sequence: CASSLFGQLTGELFF. The CDR3 DNA reads as TGTGCCAGCAGCTTATTTGGACAGCTCACCGGGGAGCTGTTTTTT.

The chain couples TRBV28 to TRBJ1-1; tentative D call: TRBD1 (6 bases). V lost 8 bases, J lost 1 base, and 17 bases lay in between. Germline V gene sequence: CDR1 MDHEN, CDR2 SYDVKM. This CDR3 is 15 amino acids long. The CDR3 DNA reads as TGTGCCAGCCGAAAGGGTAGGACAGAGAACACTGAAGCTTTCTTT. It specifies CASRKGRTENTEAFF. The full variable domain, in which reference TRBV28 and TRBJ1-1 provide the parts outside the CDR3, is DVKVTQSSRYLVKRTGEKVFLECVQDMDHENMFWYRQDPGLGLRLIYFSYDVKMKEKGDIPEGYSVSREKKERFSLILESASTNQTSMYLCASRKGRTENTEAFFGQGTRLTVV.

The genes are TRBV28 and TRBJ1-1; no reliable D call. Germline loops: CDR1 MDHEN, CDR2 SYDVKM. Trimming pared 3 bases from V and 7 bases from J, leaving 12 bases between. The CDR3 consists of 13 residues. CDR3 amino acids: CASSFAGSGEAFF. DNA for the CDR3: TGTGCCAGCAGTTTTGCCGGTTCGGGTGAAGCTTTCTTT. Using reference TRBV28 and TRBJ1-1 for the parts outside the CDR3, the full variable domain is DVKVTQSSRYLVKRTGEKVFLECVQDMDHENMFWYRQDPGLGLRLIYFSYDVKMKEKGDIPEGYSVSREKKERFSLILESASTNQTSMYLCASSFAGSGEAFFGQGTRLTVV.

This clone was detected only once. The chain combines TRBV7-2 with TRBJ2-7, with a possible D match to TRBD1 (5 bases). Looked up from germline, CDR1 is SGHTA and CDR2 is FQGNSA. The CDR3 consists of 14 residues. V was clipped by 6 bases and J by 1 base, with 13 bases between them. CDR3 sequence reads: CASRPTAGSYEQYF. CDR3 nucleotide sequence: TGTGCCAGCAGGCCAACCGCAGGGTCCTACGAGCAGTACTTC.

The CDR3 nucleotides read TGTGCCAGCAGTTCCTTCCGGGACAGGGGGAATCAGCCCCAGCATTTT. Its protein is CASSSFRDRGNQPQHF. V is TRBV28 and J is TRBJ1-5; TRBD1 matches at 11 bases. V lost 4 bases to trimming and J lost 4 bases; unmatched junction nucleotides: 6. The CDR3 totals 16 residues. From germline, CDR1 is MDHEN and CDR2 SYDVKM.

V gene TRBV2 combines with J gene TRBJ1-4, with a possible D match to TRBD1 (5 bases). The CDR3 has 16 residues. Trimming cost V 8 bases and J 4 bases, with 20 bases left between them. From germline, CDR1 is SNHLY and CDR2 FYNNEI. Here the CDR3 DNA reads TGTGCCAGCGGATCCGGGCCCAGCGGGGGTAATGAAAAACTGTTTTTT. It specifies CASGSGPSGGNEKLFF.

This sequence joins TRBV10-3 and TRBJ2-2; 7 bases map to TRBD2. With 2 bases clipped from V and 5 bases from J, the junction kept 8 bases outside the gene matches. Germline V gene lookup returns CDR1 ENHRY and CDR2 SYGVKD. The CDR3 is made up of 16 amino acids. The CDR3 loop is CAISEPAGVSTGELFF. The CDR3 DNA sequence: TGTGCCATCAGTGAGCCGGCGGGAGTGTCGACCGGGGAGCTGTTTTTT.

This sequence joins TRBV18 and TRBJ2-7, with 7 bases aligning to TRBD1. Losses at the gene ends were 0 bases for V and 4 bases for J; bases not matched to a gene: 6. The germline V gene has CDR1 KGHSH and CDR2 LQKENI. The CDR3 is 15 amino acids. This CDR3 is CASSPPRQGTYEQYF. DNA for the CDR3: TGTGCCAGCTCACCACCTAGACAGGGTACTTACGAGCAGTACTTC. Variable domain in full (rest from reference TRBV18 and TRBJ2-7): NAGVMQNPRHLVRRRGQEARLRCSPMKGHSHVYWYRQLPEEGLKFMVYLQKENIIDESGMPKERFSAEFPKEGPSILRIQQVVRGDSAAYFCASSPPRQGTYEQYFGPGTRLTVT.

This clone was counted a single time. The CDR3 DNA is TGTGCCAGCAGTCCCGTGGAGCGGGAGGGCTACAATGAGCAGTTCTTC. This gives the protein CASSPVEREGYNEQFF. The V gene is TRBV28, the J gene TRBJ2-1; 10 bases match TRBD2. Germline lookup yields CDR1 MDHEN and CDR2 SYDVKM. The CDR3 is 16 residues long. The J segment lost 3 bases and the V segment lost 5 bases, leaving 7 bases of the junction unmatched.

As to this clone: This specimen includes other DNA sequences encoding the same CDR3. The chain combines TRBV7-9 with TRBJ2-7; 7 bases align to TRBD2. Per germline, CDR1 SEHNR and CDR2 FQNEAQ (reference sequence). CDR3 length: 15 amino acids. V shed 5 bases and J 2 bases; nucleotides not matched to a gene: 9. In DNA, the CDR3 is TGTGCCAGCAGCCCCCGGGGAGGGGCGGCCTACGAGCAGTACTTC. Translation: CASSPRGGAAYEQYF. The full variable domain, its missing parts supplied by reference TRBV7-9 and TRBJ2-7, is DTGVSQNPRHKITKRGQNVTFRCDPISEHNRLYWYRQTLGQGPEFLTYFQNEAQLEKSRLLSDRFSAERPKGSFSTLEIQRTEQGDSAMYLCASSPRGGAAYEQYFGPGTRLTVT.

This clone was observed a single time. The genes are TRBV2 and TRBJ1-2; TRBD1 aligns across 8 bases. With 6 bases clipped from V and 3 bases from J, the junction kept 9 bases outside the gene matches. In germline, CDR1 is SNHLY, CDR2 FYNNEI. CDR3 length: 15 residues. CDR3 DNA sequence: TGTGCCAGCAGCTTAAGGACAGGGACCGACTATGGCTACACCTTC. Protein: CASSLRTGTDYGYTF.

The chain uses TRBV9 and TRBJ1-3; 7 bases map to TRBD1. J gave up 7 bases and V 0 bases, and 7 bases lay outside the gene matches. Germline V gene sequence: CDR1 SGDLS, CDR2 YYNGEE. The CDR3 is 15 residues long. The CDR3 nucleotides read TGTGCCAGCAGCGTAGGAGACAGGGACGCGAACACCATATATTTT. As protein: CASSVGDRDANTIYF.

J is TRBJ2-3 and V is TRBV6-5; 9 bases line up with TRBD2. Trimming removed 7 bases from V and 1 base from J; junction bases left unmatched: 6. This CDR3 region has 15 residues. Germline CDR1 is MNHEY and CDR2 is SVGAGI. In DNA form, the CDR3 reads TGTGCCAGCAAATCGTGGACTAGCGGCACAGATACGCAGTATTTT. It specifies CASKSWTSGTDTQYF.

The chain is built from TRBV27 and TRBJ2-2, with D possibly being TRBD2 (5 bases). Per germline, CDR1 MNHEY and CDR2 SMNVEV (reference sequence). This CDR3 region has 14 residues. Trimming removed 4 bases from V and 5 bases from J, with 11 bases in between. DNA for the CDR3: TGTGCCAGCAGTTCACTAGACTCAACCGGGGAGCTGTTTTTT. This translates into CASSSLDSTGELFF.

This chain links TRBV15 with TRBJ2-3; perhaps TRBD2 as D (6 bases). Germline CDR1 and CDR2: LNHNV and YYDKDF (reference sequence). CDR3 size: 16 residues. V was shortened by 0 bases and J by 4 bases, with 14 bases between the two germline ends. The CDR3 DNA follows: TGTGCCACCAGCAGAGAATTTCGCCTAGCGTCAGATACGCAGTATTTT. It yields the protein CATSREFRLASDTQYF.

This clone was seen a single time. The chain employs TRBV7-9 and TRBJ1-5; TRBD1 is a possible D gene (5 bases). Germline CDR1 SEHNR, CDR2 FQNEAQ (reference sequence). Trimming took off 5 bases at V and 4 bases at J, with 9 bases between the two ends. The CDR3 length is 13 residues. CDR3 DNA: TGTGCCAGCAGCGAAGCAGGGAATCAGCCCCAGCATTTT. Residues: CASSEAGNQPQHF.

CDR3 sequence: CASSPIADIIYGYTF. The CDR3 region has the DNA TGTGCCAGCAGTCCCATTGCAGATATCATCTATGGCTACACCTTC. The rearrangement uses TRBV6-6 and TRBJ1-2; D uncertain. V was trimmed by 5 bases and J by 4 bases, leaving 17 bases between them. Germline CDR1 MNHNY, CDR2 SVGAGI (reference sequence). The CDR3 consists of 15 residues.

This clone was found once. This chain uses TRBV9 with TRBJ2-3; TRBD1 matches at 7 bases. Looked up from germline, CDR1 is SGDLS and CDR2 is YYNGEE. This CDR3 spans 15 amino acids. V dropped 4 bases and J dropped 4; count of bases not matched to a gene: 9. The chain's CDR3 is CASSLDRVYADTQYF. CDR3 coding DNA: TGTGCCAGCAGCCTAGACAGGGTTTATGCAGATACGCAGTATTTT.

The chain is built from TRBV5-6 and TRBJ2-1; 8 nucleotides align to TRBD2. Germline values: CDR1 SGHDT, CDR2 YYEEEE. V lost 3 bases and J lost 14; bases outside the gene matches: 7. This CDR3 is 12 amino acids long. The CDR3, as DNA: TGTGCCAGCAGCTCTTCCCGGGGGGGCGAGTTCTTC. Its translation: CASSSSRGGEFF. Full variable domain (rest looked up from reference TRBV5-6 and TRBJ2-1): DAGVTQSPTHLIKTRGQQVTLRCSPKSGHDTVSWYQQALGQGPQFIFQYYEEEERQRGNFPDRFSGHQFPNYSSELNVNALLLGDSALYLCASSSSRGGEFFGPGTRLTVL.